This TCR beta chain was captured by sequencing in a study of long-term antiretroviral therapy in people with HIV. Whole-study findings and limits: Whereas controls had wider CDR3 length ranges, HIV repertoires had narrower ones.

Trimming shortened V by 5 bases and J by 1 base, and 17 bases separated the two germline ends. The CDR3 totals 16 residues. Germline V gene data show CDR1 as MNHEY and CDR2 as SMNVEV (reference sequence). Run at survey level, the immunoSEQ assay was version v3.0. Some clones are missing from TCRdb's copy, which holds only in-frame ones; the method was immunoSEQ multiplex PCR. The sample consists of roughly 28,000 clones, 90% to 95% of them appearing once. This clone was picked up one time. Its antigen is unidentified. Treatment locations for all participants with HIV were in the United States. The material sequenced was unsorted PBMCs, taken more than 6 years after starting antiretroviral therapy. The chain employs TRBV27 and TRBJ1-1, with D unresolved. This receptor was obtained from a man aged 30-40 years with HIV. The CDR3 spells CASSTTYRASNTEAFF. The CDR3 nucleotides are TGTGCCAGCAGTACCACTTACCGGGCCTCGAACACTGAAGCTTTCTTT.